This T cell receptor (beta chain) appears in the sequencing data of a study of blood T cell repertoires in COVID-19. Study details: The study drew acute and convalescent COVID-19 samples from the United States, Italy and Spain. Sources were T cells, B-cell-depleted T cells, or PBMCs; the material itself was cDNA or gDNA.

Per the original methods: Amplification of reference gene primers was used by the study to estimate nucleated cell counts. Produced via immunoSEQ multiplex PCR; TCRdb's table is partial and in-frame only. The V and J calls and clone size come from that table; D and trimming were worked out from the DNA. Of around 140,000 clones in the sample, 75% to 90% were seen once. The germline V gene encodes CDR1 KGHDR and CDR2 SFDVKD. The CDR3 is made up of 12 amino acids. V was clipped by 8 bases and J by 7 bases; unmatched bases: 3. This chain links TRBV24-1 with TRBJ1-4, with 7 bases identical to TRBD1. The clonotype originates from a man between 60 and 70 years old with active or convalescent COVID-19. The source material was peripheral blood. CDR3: CATKGTAEKLFF. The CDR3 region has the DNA TGTGCCACCAAAGGGACAGCTGAAAAACTGTTTTTT.